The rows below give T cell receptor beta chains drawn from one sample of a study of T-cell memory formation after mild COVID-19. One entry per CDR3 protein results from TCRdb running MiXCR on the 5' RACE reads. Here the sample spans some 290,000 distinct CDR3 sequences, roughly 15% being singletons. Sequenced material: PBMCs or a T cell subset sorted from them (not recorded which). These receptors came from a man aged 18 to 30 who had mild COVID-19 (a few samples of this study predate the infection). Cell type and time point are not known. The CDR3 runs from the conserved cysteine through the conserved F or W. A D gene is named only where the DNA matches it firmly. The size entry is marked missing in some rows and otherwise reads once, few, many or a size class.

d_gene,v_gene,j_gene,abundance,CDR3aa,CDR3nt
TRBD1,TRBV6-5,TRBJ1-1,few,CASRRNRGQRAFF,TGTGCCAGCAGACGAAACAGGGGCCAGCGAGCTTTCTTT
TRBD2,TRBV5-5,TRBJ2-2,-,CASVAGGELFF,TGTGCCAGCGTAGCGGGAGGGGAGCTGTTTTTT
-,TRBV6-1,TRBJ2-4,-,CASSEVIQYF,TGTGCCAGCAGTGAAGTCATTCAGTACTTC
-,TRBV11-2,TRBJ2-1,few,CASSSKLYNEQFF,TGTGCCAGCAGCTCCAAACTGTACAATGAGCAGTTCTTC
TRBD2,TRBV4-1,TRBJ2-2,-,CASSQGGLAGGTGELFF,TGCGCCAGCAGCCAAGGGGGACTAGCGGGGGGCACCGGGGAGCTGTTTTTT
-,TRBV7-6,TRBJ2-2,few,CASSLESLGELFF,TGTGCCAGCAGCTTAGAGTCCCTCGGGGAGCTGTTTTTT
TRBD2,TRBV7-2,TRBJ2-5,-,CASSLVGEGWETQYF,TGTGCCAGCAGCTTAGTAGGGGAGGGCTGGGAGACCCAGTACTTC
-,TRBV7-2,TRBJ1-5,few,CASSSSVVGNQPQHF,TGTGCCAGCAGCTCCTCAGTTGTAGGCAATCAGCCCCAGCATTTT
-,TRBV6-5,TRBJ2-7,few,CASSYSLRTEQYF,TGTGCCAGCAGTTACTCGTTGCGGACCGAGCAGTACTTC
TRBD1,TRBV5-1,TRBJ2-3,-,CASRTGQGAGDTQYF,TGCGCCAGCAGGACCGGACAGGGGGCAGGAGATACGCAGTATTTT
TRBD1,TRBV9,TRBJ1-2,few,CASSYRQGSYGYTF,TGTGCCAGCAGCTACCGACAGGGTAGCTATGGCTACACCTTC
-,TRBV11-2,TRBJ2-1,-,CASTGGGSTYNEQFF,TGTGCCAGCACCGGAGGGGGGTCCACCTACAATGAGCAGTTCTTC
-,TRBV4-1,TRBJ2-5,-,CASSPSLSSEETQYF,TGCGCCAGCAGCCCGAGCCTATCTAGTGAAGAGACCCAGTACTTC
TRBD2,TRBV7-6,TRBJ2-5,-,CASSSLGGREETQYF,TGTGCCAGCAGCTCCCTCGGGGGGAGAGAAGAGACCCAGTACTTC
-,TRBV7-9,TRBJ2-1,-,CASSYPGMGDNEQFF,TGTGCCAGCAGCTACCCTGGTATGGGGGACAATGAGCAGTTCTTC
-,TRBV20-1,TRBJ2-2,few,CSAKADLRDHRTGELFF,TGCAGTGCCAAGGCGGACTTAAGGGACCATCGCACCGGGGAGCTGTTTTTT
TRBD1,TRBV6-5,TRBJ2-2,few,CASSSEGQTTGELFF,TGTGCCAGCAGTTCAGAGGGACAGACCACCGGGGAGCTGTTTTTT
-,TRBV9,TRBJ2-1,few,CASSGGLSSNEQFF,TGTGCCAGCAGCGGGGGCCTGAGCTCCAATGAGCAGTTCTTC
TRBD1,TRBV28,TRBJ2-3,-,CASSPGDRRPTDTQYF,TGTGCCAGCAGTCCAGGGGACAGAAGGCCCACAGATACGCAGTATTTT
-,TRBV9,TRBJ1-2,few,CASSVAGNYGYTF,TGTGCCAGCAGCGTAGCGGGGAACTATGGCTACACCTTC
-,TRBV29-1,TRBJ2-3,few,CSVDRDTYTDTQYF,TGCAGCGTCGACCGGGACACCTACACAGATACGCAGTATTTT
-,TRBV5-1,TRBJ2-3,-,CASSLDGGYTDTQYF,TGCGCCAGCAGCTTAGACGGGGGATACACAGATACGCAGTATTTT
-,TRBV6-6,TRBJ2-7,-,CASRHRGGSYEQYF,TGTGCCAGCAGGCACAGGGGAGGGTCCTACGAGCAGTACTTC
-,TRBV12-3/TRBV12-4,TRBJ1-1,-,CASRPPLGYGTEAFF,TGTGCCAGCAGGCCCCCCCTAGGGTACGGCACTGAAGCTTTCTTT
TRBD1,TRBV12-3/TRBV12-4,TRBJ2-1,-,CASSPTGASEQFF,TGTGCCAGCAGCCCGACAGGGGCCAGCGAGCAGTTCTTC
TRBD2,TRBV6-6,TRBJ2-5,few,CASSYPAGGMETQYF,TGTGCCAGCAGTTACCCAGCGGGGGGGATGGAGACCCAGTACTTC
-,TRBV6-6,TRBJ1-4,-,CASSQYATNEKLFF,TGTGCCAGCAGCCAGTATGCAACTAATGAAAAACTGTTTTTT
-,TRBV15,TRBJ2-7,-,CATSPVTGSYEQYF,TGTGCCACCAGCCCCGTGACAGGCTCCTACGAGCAGTACTTC
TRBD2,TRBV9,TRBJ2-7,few,CASSVGGGTSYEQYF,TGTGCCAGCAGCGTAGGGGGAGGGACCTCCTACGAGCAGTACTTC
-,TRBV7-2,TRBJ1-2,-,CASSLPGTGLRGYTF,TGTGCCAGCAGCCTACCCGGTACAGGGTTACGTGGCTACACCTTC
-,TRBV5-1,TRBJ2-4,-,CASSLGGIYHKNIQYF,TGCGCCAGCAGCTTGGGAGGGATTTATCACAAAAACATTCAGTACTTC